One sample yielded the 18 T cell receptor beta chains listed below, sequenced in a study of metastatic and nonmetastatic thyroid tumors. Every patient was untreated before thyroid surgery. TCRdb reanalyzed the PCR reads with MiXCR. The table has roughly 22,000 clones, about a third seen once; the top ten hold about 20%. Sequencing input: blood. The receptors stem from a male donor with papillary thyroid cancer or a benign thyroid nodule (not recorded which). Some clones in this sample may be carry-over from other donors' samples.

The J gene is TRBJ2-3, the V gene TRBV5-1; 7 bases are a match to TRBD2. With 2 bases clipped from V and 1 base from J, the junction kept 4 bases outside the gene matches. The length of the CDR3 is 15 residues. Germline values: CDR1 SGHRS, CDR2 YFSETQ. CDR3: CASSFWAGGTDTQYF. The CDR3 nucleotides are TGCGCCAGCAGCTTTTGGGCGGGAGGCACAGATACGCAGTATTTT.

The chain recombines TRBV12-3 or TRBV12-4 with TRBJ2-1, with D possibly TRBD2 on 6 matching bases. The CDR3 is 15 amino acids. V gave up 2 bases and J gave up 3 bases, with 11 bases separating them. The CDR3 is CASSLLTAGYNEQFF. CDR3 nucleotide sequence: TGTGCCAGCAGTTTACTGACAGCGGGCTACAATGAGCAGTTCTTC.

This clone is classed as medium-sized. The rearrangement links TRBV7-3 to TRBJ1-3; D call uncertain. V lost 4 bases, J lost 2 bases, and 9 bases lay in between. Germline V gene data show CDR1 as SGHTA and CDR2 as FQGTGA. This CDR3 has 14 amino acids. The CDR3 bases are TGTGCCAGCAGCTGGGGTTACACTGGAAACACCATATATTTT. Protein: CASSWGYTGNTIYF.

The J gene is TRBJ1-2, the V gene TRBV20-1, with 10 nucleotides matching TRBD1. Germline CDR1 and CDR2: DFQATT and SNEGSKA (reference sequence). This CDR3 is 13 amino acids long. The V gene end was trimmed by 5 bases and the J gene end by 0 bases; junction bases not matched to a gene: 0. CDR3 protein: CSAGQGANYGYTF. CDR3 in DNA: TGCAGTGCTGGACAGGGGGCTAACTATGGCTACACCTTC.

This clone was picked up many times. The genes are TRBV6-2 or TRBV6-3 and TRBJ2-7, with a weak D call TRBD2 (6 bases). CDR1 and CDR2 from the germline V gene are MNHEY and SVGEGT. V was pared by 5 bases and J by 2 bases, with 10 bases between. The CDR3 has 13 residues. The CDR3 spells CASSGSGAYEQYF. The CDR3 DNA reads as TGTGCCAGCAGTGGGTCGGGAGCCTACGAGCAGTACTTC.

Ten or more counts support this clone. The rearrangement joins TRBV12-5 to TRBJ1-1, with D perhaps matching TRBD1 (5 bases). This CDR3 region has 19 residues. V was clipped by 1 base and J by 5 bases, with 26 bases between them. CDR1 is LGHNT, CDR2 FRNRAP, per germline. CDR3 sequence reads: CASGLAYGTEFRERTEAFF. The CDR3 nucleotides are TGTGCTAGTGGTTTGGCCTACGGGACGGAATTCCGAGAGCGGACTGAAGCTTTCTTT.

V and J are TRBV20-1 and TRBJ2-5; 10 bases align to TRBD2. CDR1 is DFQATT and CDR2 is SNEGSKA in the germline V gene (reference sequence). V was clipped by 5 bases and J by 0 bases; unmatched bases: 9. CDR3 length: 16 residues. CDR3 loop: CSARPSGGRDQETQYF. The CDR3, as DNA: TGCAGTGCTCGCCCTAGCGGGGGCCGTGACCAAGAGACCCAGTACTTC.

This clone came up once. The chain combines TRBV5-1 with TRBJ2-7; D gene unclear. V was pared by 4 bases and J by 1 base, with 12 bases between. The CDR3 sequence is 14 residues long. Germline lookup yields CDR1 SGHRS and CDR2 YFSETQ. CDR3 nucleotide sequence: TGCGCCAGCAGCCCTGACGGGCCGTCCTACGAGCAGTACTTC. It codes for CASSPDGPSYEQYF.

The rearrangement uses TRBV5-1 and TRBJ1-6; D is perhaps TRBD1 (5 bases). Trimming cost V 4 bases and J 11 bases, with 22 bases left between them. Germline CDR1 reads SGHRS; CDR2 reads YFSETQ. The CDR3 spans 16 residues. The CDR3 region has the DNA TGCGCCAGCAGCGACAATACCGACAGAGGGAACCCACCCCTCCACTTT. This sequence encodes CASSDNTDRGNPPLHF. Filled out from reference TRBV5-1 and TRBJ1-6, the complete variable domain reads KAGVTQTPRYLIKTRGQQVTLSCSPISGHRSVSWYQQTPGQGLQFLFEYFSETQRNKGNFPGRFSGRQFSNSRSEMNVSTLELGDSALYLCASSDNTDRGNPPLHFGNGTRLTVT.

The gene calls are TRBV7-2 and TRBJ2-1, with 8 bases matching TRBD2. The length of the CDR3 is 15 residues. Looked up from germline, CDR1 is SGHTA and CDR2 is FQGNSA. V shed 0 bases and J 10 bases; nucleotides not matched to a gene: 8. The DNA of the CDR3 is TGTGCCAGCAGCTTAGCGGGACTAGTGGGCGGGGAGCAGTTCTTC. It yields the protein CASSLAGLVGGEQFF.

The chain is built from TRBV15 and TRBJ2-1; 8 nucleotides agree with TRBD1. Germline V lookup: CDR1 LNHNV, CDR2 YYDKDF (reference sequence). The CDR3 spans 15 residues. J lost 2 bases, V lost 3 bases, and 3 bases had no gene match. Written as DNA, the CDR3 is TGTGCCACCAGCAGCGGACAGGGCCCCTACAATGAGCAGTTCTTC. As protein: CATSSGQGPYNEQFF.

The V call is TRBV20-1, the J call TRBJ2-6, with D uncertain. The CDR3 is made up of 14 amino acids. Germline V gene lookup returns CDR1 DFQATT and CDR2 SNEGSKA (reference sequence). Trimming removed 0 bases at V and 2 bases at J, with 5 bases between. Here the CDR3 reads CSARDIPGANVLTF. CDR3 bases: TGCAGTGCTAGAGATATACCTGGGGCCAACGTCCTGACTTTC.

This clone was recorded a few times. The chain has TRBV11-3 and TRBJ2-2; 7 positions match TRBD1. There are 14 residues in the CDR3. V was pared by 3 bases and J by 6 bases, with 4 bases of the junction left unmatched. Per germline, CDR1 SGHNT and CDR2 YENEEA. The CDR3 coding sequence is TGTGCCAGCAGCTTCAGCAGGGGGTCCGGGGAGCTGTTTTTT. Translation gives CASSFSRGSGELFF.

This clone is classed as medium-sized. The V call is TRBV20-1, the J call TRBJ1-5, with 8 nucleotides matching TRBD1. Per germline, CDR1 DFQATT and CDR2 SNEGSKA (reference sequence). The CDR3 has 16 residues. Germline trimming cut 5 bases from V and 1 base from J; bases unmatched to any gene: 10. This chain's CDR3 is CSAPGQGRVSNQPQHF. CDR3 DNA: TGCAGTGCTCCTGGACAGGGTAGGGTGAGCAATCAGCCCCAGCATTTT.

The chain uses TRBV12-3 or TRBV12-4 and TRBJ1-1, with 8 bases lining up with TRBD1. Germline trimming cut 5 bases from V and 6 bases from J; bases unmatched to any gene: 8. This CDR3 is built from 14 residues. DNA for the CDR3: TGTGCCAGCAGTGGACAGGGTTGGAGGGCTGAAGCTTTCTTT. As protein: CASSGQGWRAEAFF.

The chain employs TRBV11-2 and TRBJ1-1, with 7 bases aligning to TRBD1. With V trimmed by 4 bases and J by 0 bases, 5 bases remained unmatched. Germline-derived CDR1 and CDR2 are SGHAT and FQNNGV. The CDR3 sequence is 15 residues long. CDR3 coding DNA: TGTGCCAGCAGCTCCCAGACAGGGCTGAACACTGAAGCTTTCTTT. The encoded protein is CASSSQTGLNTEAFF.

On this clone itself: Other nucleotide sequences in the sample specify the same CDR3. This chain links TRBV20-1 with TRBJ2-7; D is possibly TRBD2 (5 bases). Germline CDR1 reads DFQATT; CDR2 reads SNEGSKA (reference sequence). This CDR3 spans 15 amino acids. The germline V and J ends were trimmed by 3 bases and 2 bases, with 17 bases remaining between them. The chain's CDR3 is CSARGSSGRTYEQYF. DNA for the CDR3: TGCAGTGCTAGGGGTTCTAGTGGGAGAACCTACGAGCAGTACTTC.

The genes are TRBV6-1 and TRBJ2-7, with D tentatively TRBD1 (5 bases). The germline gives CDR1 MNHNS, CDR2 SASEGT. The CDR3 is 15 residues long. V was clipped by 2 bases and J by 6 bases, with 17 bases between them. The CDR3, as DNA: TGTGCCAGCAGTGAACTTGTGACAGCTTTGGGCGAGCAGTACTTC. It specifies CASSELVTALGEQYF.